The next 26 T cell receptor beta chains were all read from a single sample in a study of cytomegalovirus exposure and HLA in healthy donors. The PCR ran on 60 Vbeta and 13 Jbeta primers. Libraries were prepared by immunoSEQ multiplex PCR; TCRdb keeps only in-frame clonotypes and omits some of them. This table has more than 95,000 clones, around 10% appearing once. What was sequenced was PBMCs. These receptors originate from a man aged 35 to 55 in good health and CMV-seropositive.

The chain uses TRBV5-1 and TRBJ1-6; a possible D gene is TRBD1 (6 bases). Germline V gene sequence: CDR1 SGHRS, CDR2 YFSETQ. The V end was cut by 3 bases, the J end by 7 bases, with 14 bases between. This CDR3 contains 15 residues. The CDR3 coding sequence is TGCGCCAGCAGCTCCGAGACAGGAATAAATTCACCCCTCCACTTT. Translation gives CASSSETGINSPLHF.

This clone was detected a few times. This CDR3 reads CASSQDMSNPAWPQHF. CDR3 sequence (DNA): TGCGCCAGCAGCCAAGATATGAGTAACCCCGCGTGGCCCCAGCATTTT. The gene calls are TRBV4-1 and TRBJ1-5; D unresolved. V lost 0 bases to trimming and J lost 9 bases, with 18 bases between them. The CDR3 runs to 16 residues. The germline V gene has CDR1 MGHRA and CDR2 YSYEKL.

This clone was seen a handful of times. The genes are TRBV7-9 and TRBJ2-4; D is ambiguous. The CDR3 runs to 16 residues. The V end was cut by 1 base, the J end by 0 bases, with 10 bases between. The V gene's germline CDR1 is SEHNR and CDR2 FQNEAQ (reference sequence). The CDR3 DNA follows: TGTGCCAGCAGCTTAGTAGTTAATCTAGCCAAAAACATTCAGTACTTC. Its protein is CASSLVVNLAKNIQYF.

The V gene is TRBV11-1, the J gene TRBJ2-7; the D gene is possibly TRBD1 (6 bases). Between the trimmed V and J ends, which lost 3 bases and 4 bases, there was a span of 13 bases. The CDR3 loop spans 14 amino acids. Germline lookup yields CDR1 SGHAT and CDR2 FQDESV (reference sequence). CDR3 sequence reads: CASSFPAGEYEQYF. The CDR3 coding sequence is TGTGCCAGCAGCTTTCCGGCAGGGGAATACGAGCAGTACTTC.

This clone has only a few counts. The genes are TRBV19 and TRBJ2-7; a possible D gene is TRBD2 (6 bases). The CDR3 covers 13 residues. V dropped 6 bases and J dropped 2 bases, with 11 bases sitting between them. The V gene's germline CDR1 is LNHDA and CDR2 SQIVND (reference sequence). The CDR3 reads CASSPGLTYEQYF. The DNA of the CDR3 is TGTGCCAGTAGCCCGGGACTGACCTACGAGCAGTACTTC.

This clone was detected only a few times. The genes are TRBV11-3 and TRBJ2-7; possible D gene TRBD2, 6 bases. Germline assignment: CDR1 SGHNT and CDR2 YENEEA. The CDR3 covers 14 residues. The V and J ends lost 1 base and 1 base respectively, with 8 bases between them. CDR3 coding DNA: TGTGCCAGCAGCTTAGGGGGACTTTCCTACGAGCAGTACTTC. Encoded protein: CASSLGGLSYEQYF.

This clone appeared a few times. This rearrangement joins TRBV12-5 to TRBJ2-3, with a possible D match to TRBD2 (6 bases). V lost 7 bases, J lost 5 bases, and 10 bases lay in between. The length of the CDR3 is 12 residues. Per the germline V gene, CDR1 is LGHNT and CDR2 is FRNRAP. The CDR3 protein is CASASGVDTQYF. CDR3 in DNA: TGTGCTAGTGCCTCGGGAGTAGATACGCAGTATTTT.

The chain recombines TRBV6-5 with TRBJ1-1, with 9 positions matching TRBD1. The CDR3 spans 15 residues. V was pared by 3 bases and J by 10 bases, with 12 bases of the junction left unmatched. Per germline, CDR1 MNHEY and CDR2 SVGAGI. CDR3 in amino acids: CASSYPGQGSLGAFF. CDR3 sequence (DNA): TGTGCCAGCAGTTATCCGGGACAGGGTAGTCTGGGAGCTTTCTTT.

This clone has more than one count but fewer than ten. This chain connects TRBV4-1 to TRBJ2-1; a weak D match, TRBD2 (5 bases). The germline V gene has CDR1 MGHRA and CDR2 YSYEKL. The CDR3 consists of 15 residues. Trimming cost V 0 bases and J 1 base, with 7 bases left between them. The CDR3: CASSQESGSYNEQFF. Here the CDR3 DNA reads TGCGCCAGCAGCCAAGAAAGCGGATCCTACAATGAGCAGTTCTTC.

The chain employs TRBV7-2 and TRBJ1-5, with 12 nucleotides matching TRBD1. The CDR3 has 13 amino acids. Germline CDR1 SGHTA, CDR2 FQGNSA. With V trimmed by 11 bases and J by 6 bases, 5 bases remained unmatched. The CDR3 protein is CASGTGGVQPQHF. The DNA of the CDR3 is TGTGCCTCCGGGACAGGGGGCGTTCAGCCCCAGCATTTT.

This clone has a handful of counts. The V and J genes are TRBV6-1 and TRBJ2-7, with 12 bases matching TRBD2. CDR3 length: 14 residues. Germline V CDR1 and CDR2: MNHNS, SASEGT. V trimming: 6 bases; J trimming: 4 bases; junction bases outside the gene matches: 4. The CDR3 nucleotides read TGTGCCAGCAGCAGGACTAGCGGGGTTTACGAGCAGTACTTC. Its translation: CASSRTSGVYEQYF.

There are many counts of this clone. The V and J genes are TRBV2 and TRBJ2-4; no reliable D call. Trimming left V 6 bases short and J 0 bases short, with 12 bases between. This CDR3 comprises 15 residues. Looked up from germline, CDR1 is SNHLY and CDR2 is FYNNEI. CDR3 sequence reads: CASRSSQVAKNIQYF. For the CDR3, the DNA is TGTGCCAGCAGGAGTAGTCAGGTAGCCAAAAACATTCAGTACTTC.

This chain links TRBV19 with TRBJ1-2, with 10 positions matching TRBD1. CDR1 is LNHDA and CDR2 is SQIVND in the germline V gene (reference sequence). J lost 4 bases, V lost 5 bases, and 7 bases had no gene match. This CDR3 spans 15 amino acids. This chain's CDR3 is CASSFRQGAGYGYTF. In nucleotides, the CDR3 is TGTGCCAGTAGTTTTAGACAGGGGGCCGGCTATGGCTACACCTTC.

The V gene is TRBV29-1, the J gene TRBJ2-7; 14 nucleotides line up with TRBD2. CDR1 is SQVTM and CDR2 is ANQGSEA in the germline V gene. Trimming removed 6 bases from V and 3 bases from J; junction bases left unmatched: 10. This CDR3 spans 16 amino acids. CDR3 sequence reads: CSVTGTSGSKVYEQYF. The CDR3 DNA is TGCAGCGTCACCGGGACTAGCGGGAGTAAGGTCTACGAGCAGTACTTC.

The V gene is TRBV28, the J gene TRBJ2-7; 8 nucleotides line up with TRBD2. Germline assignment: CDR1 MDHEN and CDR2 SYDVKM. This CDR3 has 18 amino acids. With 3 bases clipped from V and 2 bases from J, the junction kept 15 bases outside the gene matches. Here the CDR3 reads CASSFKDFYSGSTYEQYF. Written as DNA, the CDR3 is TGTGCCAGCAGTTTCAAGGATTTCTACAGCGGGAGTACCTACGAGCAGTACTTC.

The CDR3 DNA is TGTGCCAGCAGTTCCGGTCTTAGCGGCACTGAAGCTTTCTTT. Protein product: CASSSGLSGTEAFF. The V and J genes are TRBV27 and TRBJ1-1, with D hard to call. CDR1 is MNHEY and CDR2 is SMNVEV in the germline V gene (reference sequence). The V end was cut by 4 bases, the J end by 4 bases, with 13 bases between. The length of the CDR3 is 14 residues.

The J gene is TRBJ1-2, the V gene TRBV9; possibly TRBD1 for D (5 bases). The germline V gene has CDR1 SGDLS and CDR2 YYNGEE. The CDR3 is made up of 15 amino acids. The V end was cut by 0 bases, the J end by 4 bases, with 13 bases between. The DNA for the CDR3 is TGTGCCAGCAGCGTAGACACTGGGAGGGGCTATGGCTACACCTTC. Its translation is CASSVDTGRGYGYTF. The full variable domain, rest sourced from reference TRBV9 and TRBJ1-2, is DSGVTQTPKHLITATGQRVTLRCSPRSGDLSVYWYQQSLDQGLQFLIQYYNGEERAKGNILERFSAQQFPDLHSELNLSSLELGDSALYFCASSVDTGRGYGYTFGSGTRLTVV.

The table lists this clone with a count of one. The chain has TRBV14 and TRBJ2-7; 9 nucleotides match TRBD2. V trimming: 4 bases; J trimming: 7 bases; junction bases outside the gene matches: 11. CDR1 is SGHDN, CDR2 FVKESK, per germline. The CDR3 loop spans 15 amino acids. CDR3 DNA sequence: TGTGCCAGCAGCCTTAGCGGGAGACCCGGTGGGGAGCAGTACTTC. Encoded protein: CASSLSGRPGGEQYF. The full variable domain, its missing parts supplied by reference TRBV14 and TRBJ2-7, is EAGVTQFPSHSVIEKGQTVTLRCDPISGHDNLYWYRRVMGKEIKFLLHFVKESKQDESGMPNNRFLAERTGGTYSTLKVQPAELEDSGVYFCASSLSGRPGGEQYFGPGTRLTVT.

This clone was seen only a few times. The chain links TRBV11-2 to TRBJ2-7; possible D gene TRBD2, 5 bases. The CDR3 runs to 14 residues. CDR1 is SGHAT and CDR2 is FQNNGV in the germline V gene. The V end lost 2 bases, the J end lost 4 bases, and 12 bases lay between the germline ends. The CDR3 nucleotides are TGTGCCAGCAGCTTATTGAGGGCTATGTACGAGCAGTACTTC. This gives the protein CASSLLRAMYEQYF.

The chain links TRBV28 to TRBJ1-5; possibly TRBD1 for D (6 bases). The germline CDR1 and CDR2 sequences are MDHEN and SYDVKM. The CDR3 contains 15 residues. V shed 5 bases and J shed 2 bases, with 13 bases lying between them. DNA of the CDR3: TGTGCCAGCAGTCGACAGGCGATCGGCAATCAGCCCCAGCATTTT. It translates to CASSRQAIGNQPQHF.

This clone came up many times. The J gene is TRBJ2-7, the V gene TRBV4-1, with D possibly TRBD1 on 5 matching bases. The CDR3 length is 13 residues. Germline values: CDR1 MGHRA, CDR2 YSYEKL. Trimming cost V 4 bases and J 2 bases, with 9 bases left between them. The chain's CDR3 is CASSRTSTYEQYF. CDR3 coding DNA: TGCGCCAGCAGCCGGACATCAACCTACGAGCAGTACTTC.

Of note for this clone: One junction end disagrees with the germline gene, perhaps due to a read error. The J gene is TRBJ2-1, the V gene TRBV30, with 13 bases matching TRBD2. The CDR3 sequence is 15 residues long. Germline V gene lookup returns CDR1 GTSNPN and CDR2 SVGIG (reference sequence). The CDR3 is CASGLAGVSYNEHFF. CDR3 DNA: TGTGCCTCCGGACTAGCGGGAGTCTCCTACAATGAGCACTTCTTC. The variable domain in full, with the rest retrieved from reference TRBV30 and TRBJ2-1, is SQTIHQWPATLVQPVGSPLSLECTVEGTSNPNLYWYRQAAGRGLQLLFYSVGIGQISSEVPQNLSASRPQDRQFILSSKKLLLSDSGFYLCASGLAGVSYNEHFFGPGTRLTVL.

This clone was found a few times. This sample includes further DNA sequences coding for the same CDR3. The J gene is TRBJ1-5, the V gene TRBV7-9; no firm D call. This CDR3 comprises 13 residues. Trimming removed 1 base from V and 7 bases from J, with 8 bases in between. Germline V gene sequence: CDR1 SEHNR, CDR2 FQNEAQ (reference sequence). The CDR3 coding sequence is TGTGCCAGCAGCTTAGGTCAGGTCCAGCCCCAGCATTTT. It codes for CASSLGQVQPQHF. The entire variable domain, with the rest obtained from reference TRBV7-9 and TRBJ1-5, is as follows: DTGVSQNPRHKITKRGQNVTFRCDPISEHNRLYWYRQTLGQGPEFLTYFQNEAQLEKSRLLSDRFSAERPKGSFSTLEIQRTEQGDSAMYLCASSLGQVQPQHFGDGTRLSIL.

The chain uses TRBV10-3 and TRBJ2-5; maybe TRBD2 (6 bases). With 10 bases removed from V and 1 base from J, the gap between germline ends came to 13 bases. CDR1 ENHRY and CDR2 SYGVKD come from the germline V gene. This CDR3 spans 13 amino acids. The CDR3 loop is CATRSGGQETQYF. The CDR3 region has the DNA TGTGCCACCCGGTCCGGGGGCCAAGAGACCCAGTACTTC.

This clone has just a few counts. J is TRBJ1-1 and V is TRBV4-1, with unresolved D. V lost 0 bases to trimming and J lost 4 bases, with 12 bases between them. Germline assignment: CDR1 MGHRA and CDR2 YSYEKL. CDR3 size: 15 residues. The CDR3 is CASSQDGTGGTEAFF. CDR3 DNA sequence: TGCGCCAGCAGCCAAGATGGTACGGGTGGCACTGAAGCTTTCTTT.

As regards this clone: Sequence at one end of the junction differs from germline and may be a read error. CDR3 loop: CSASIGTDQF. The CDR3 nucleotides are TGCAGTGCTAGTATTGGGACAGACCAATTC. J is TRBJ2-7 and V is TRBV20-1; 7 bases line up with TRBD1. Germline V gene data show CDR1 as DFQATT and CDR2 as SNEGSKA (reference sequence). The CDR3 has 10 residues.